These 4 T cell receptor beta chains were sequenced from one sample in a study of blood T cell repertoires in COVID-19. Generated by immunoSEQ multiplex PCR, the TCRdb table keeps only in-frame clones and is missing some. This sample has just over 300,000 clones, with 70% to 90% found just once. The sequenced sample consisted of PBMCs or T cells enriched from blood (not recorded which). Source of these receptors: a man under 40 who had recovered from COVID-19.

Concerning this clone: Additional DNA sequences in this sample encode the identical CDR3. The genes are TRBV9 and TRBJ1-2, with 7 bases lining up with TRBD1. V was clipped by 0 bases and J by 8 bases; unmatched bases: 4. The CDR3 runs to 13 residues. Germline V gene sequence: CDR1 SGDLS, CDR2 YYNGEE. CDR3: CASSVGRGYGYTF. The CDR3 bases are TGTGCCAGCAGCGTAGGCAGGGGGTACGGCTACACCTTC. Together with reference TRBV9 and TRBJ1-2, the CDR3 gives the full variable domain: DSGVTQTPKHLITATGQRVTLRCSPRSGDLSVYWYQQSLDQGLQFLIQYYNGEERAKGNILERFSAQQFPDLHSELNLSSLELGDSALYFCASSVGRGYGYTFGSGTRLTVV.

The J gene is TRBJ1-1, the V gene TRBV20-1; D possibly corresponds to TRBD1 (5 bases). From germline, CDR1 is DFQATT and CDR2 SNEGSKA (reference sequence). The V end was cut by 2 bases, the J end by 9 bases, with 7 bases between. This CDR3 region has 10 residues. The CDR3 DNA reads as TGCAGTGCTAGACAGGGCCAAGCTTTCTTT. It encodes CSARQGQAFF.

This chain connects TRBV20-1 to TRBJ1-2; no definite D call. The CDR3 sequence is 11 residues long. V gave up 2 bases and J gave up 8 bases, with 9 bases separating them. The germline V gene has CDR1 DFQATT and CDR2 SNEGSKA (reference sequence). The CDR3 here is CSARSRSGYTF. The CDR3 bases are TGCAGTGCTAGAAGCCGGTCGGGCTACACCTTC.

The chain has TRBV25-1 and TRBJ1-5, with unresolved D. The CDR3 totals 14 residues. Per germline, CDR1 MGHDK and CDR2 SYGVNS. The V end lost 3 bases, the J end lost 0 bases, and 6 bases lay between the germline ends. CDR3 loop: CASSDEGSNQPQHF. In DNA form, the CDR3 reads TGTGCCAGCAGTGACGAGGGTAGCAATCAGCCCCAGCATTTT. The full variable domain, rest sourced from reference TRBV25-1 and TRBJ1-5, is EADIYQTPRYLVIGTGKKITLECSQTMGHDKMYWYQQDPGMELHLIHYSYGVNSTEKGDLSSESTVSRIRTEHFPLTLESARPSHTSQYLCASSDEGSNQPQHFGDGTRLSIL.